This T cell receptor beta chain appears in the sequencing data of a study of T-cell reconstitution after alpha-beta-depleted transplantation in children. The authors prepared the TCRbeta library with unique molecular identifiers. MiXCR, applied by TCRdb to the PCR reads, yields one record per CDR3 protein. The data hold approximately 800,000 distinct CDR3 sequences, with 15% to 20% observed a single time. The CDR3 runs 16 residues. V trimming: 3 bases; J trimming: 7 bases; junction bases outside the gene matches: 6. Per the germline V gene, CDR1 is MNHEY and CDR2 is SVGAGI. This clonotype appeared a few times. Its specificity is not known. Study results and limitations: Several hundred graft clones that had expanded were reportedly the source of alpha-beta T cells about two months after transplant. At day 60, the high TCRbeta diversity found in some patients originated from recipient T cells and thymic progenitors that had survived. The main origin of T-cell counts and diversity one year after transplant was newly produced T cells.

Specimen: PBMCs, mostly from graft donor cells, collected 360 days after TCRalphabeta/CD19-depleted stem cell transplant. The clonotype comes from a male patient younger than 18 who had a stem cell transplant for acute lymphoblastic leukemia, so the T cells may come from the graft donor. V usage is TRBV6-5 and J usage is TRBJ2-1; TRBD2 aligns across 13 bases. For the CDR3, the DNA is TGTGCCAGCAGTTATGCGGGGACTAGCGGGATGAATGAGCAGTTCTTC. It yields the protein CASSYAGTSGMNEQFF.